This T cell receptor beta chain was obtained from a study of yellow fever vaccine responses in identical twins. A note on this clonotype: The antigen is unknown.

The length of the CDR3 is 14 residues. The germline CDR1 and CDR2 sequences are SGHAT and FQDESV (reference sequence). The V segment lost 1 base and the J segment 3 bases; nucleotides outside the gene matches: 2. From the RT-PCR reads, TCRdb called clonotypes with MiXCR, one entry per CDR3 protein. The sample includes fewer than 6,000 distinct CDR3 sequences, approximately 65% of them seen just once. Study-level findings and limits: Reports say the vaccine T cell response in twins looked partly convergent and partly personalized.

This TCR was recovered from a woman between 18 and 29 years old who received the yellow fever vaccine. J is TRBJ2-7 and V is TRBV11-1; 8 bases are shared with TRBD2. The sample was T cells from blood (PBMCs), unsorted or a sorted subset (not recorded which), taken before or after yellow fever vaccination (not recorded which). CDR3 region: CASSLGLAGYEQYF. In DNA form, the CDR3 reads TGTGCCAGCAGCTTAGGCCTAGCGGGCTACGAGCAGTACTTC.